The 25 T cell receptor beta chains in this list originate from one sample, sequenced in a study of T-cell memory formation after mild COVID-19. From the 5' RACE reads, TCRdb called clonotypes with MiXCR, one entry per CDR3 protein. The sample has 250,000 to 400,000 distinct CDR3 sequences, around an eighth seen once. The material sequenced was PBMCs or a T cell subset sorted from them (not recorded which). The source is a man younger than 30 who had mild COVID-19 (a few samples of this study predate the infection). Cell type and time point are not known.

Only a few counts were recorded for this clonotype. The chain is built from TRBV6-2 or TRBV6-3 and TRBJ2-1; TRBD2 matches 10 bases. Germline CDR1 reads MNHEY; CDR2 reads SVGEGT. The V segment lost 7 bases and the J segment 9 bases; nucleotides outside the gene matches: 12. The CDR3 extends over 15 amino acids. This CDR3 is CASIPLGLAFGEQFF. The CDR3 DNA is TGTGCCAGCATACCCTTGGGACTAGCGTTCGGTGAGCAGTTCTTC.

The chain joins TRBV7-9 to TRBJ2-7; D ambiguous. Germline CDR1 reads SEHNR; CDR2 reads FQNEAQ (reference sequence). The CDR3 has 13 residues. V shed 0 bases and J shed 2 bases, with 5 bases lying between them. For the CDR3, the DNA is TGTGCCAGCAGCTTAGCCTCAACCTACGAGCAGTACGTC. Protein product: CASSLASTYEQYV.

This clonotype was observed once. A read error is possible here, since a much larger clone lies one base away. The chain is built from TRBV5-1 and TRBJ1-1; D perhaps matches TRBD1 (5 bases). Trimming stripped 7 bases from V and 3 bases from J, with 13 bases between. The CDR3 extends over 13 amino acids. Germline CDR1 is SGHRS and CDR2 is YFSETQ. CDR3 protein: CASGPGLDTEAFF. DNA of the CDR3: TGCGCCAGCGGCCCAGGGCTGGACACTGAAGCTTTCTTT.

This clonotype has more than one count but fewer than ten. V usage is TRBV5-4 and J usage is TRBJ2-5, with 8 bases fitting TRBD2. V shed 1 base, J shed 1 base, and the junction held 3 bases outside the gene matches. The CDR3 sequence is 15 residues long. Germline CDR1 is SGHNT and CDR2 is YYREEE (reference sequence). The CDR3 DNA follows: TGTGCCAGCAGCTTGTTTGCGGGGGGCCAAGAGACCCAGTACTTC. Translation: CASSLFAGGQETQYF.

This clonotype showed up many times. This rearrangement joins TRBV6-6 to TRBJ2-7; 7 bases fit TRBD1. This CDR3 has 19 residues. Germline V gene lookup returns CDR1 MNHNY and CDR2 SVGAGI (reference sequence). V dropped 2 bases and J dropped 4; count of bases not matched to a gene: 20. The CDR3 is CASSYDAPGQPSWGYEQYV. The DNA for the CDR3 is TGTGCCAGCAGTTACGACGCTCCGGGACAGCCGTCATGGGGTTACGAGCAGTACGTC.

This clonotype turned up a few times. This chain joins TRBV12-3 or TRBV12-4 and TRBJ1-1, with D uncertain. Trimming pared 4 bases from V and 10 bases from J, leaving 13 bases between. The CDR3 totals 12 residues. CDR3 bases: TGTGCCAGCAGTTATCAGCTCCGGGGAGCTTTCTTT. As protein: CASSYQLRGAFF.

The chain has TRBV12-3 or TRBV12-4 and TRBJ2-1, with D possibly matching TRBD2 (6 bases). V lost 3 bases and J 8 bases, leaving 17 bases between the germline ends. This CDR3 comprises 15 residues. The CDR3 here is CASSLSGTPGDEQFF. DNA of the CDR3: TGTGCCAGCAGTTTGTCCGGAACTCCGGGAGATGAGCAGTTCTTC.

The chain uses TRBV5-5 and TRBJ2-7, with a tentative D call TRBD1 (6 bases). This CDR3 has 12 amino acids. Germline V gives CDR1 SGHKS, CDR2 YYEKEE (reference sequence). Trimming took 6 bases from V and 6 from J, leaving 13 bases between them. The CDR3 nucleotides are TGTGCCAGCACCCCGACAGGCGTCGAGCAGTACTTC. This codes for CASTPTGVEQYF. The complete variable domain, with remaining parts taken from reference TRBV5-5 and TRBJ2-7, reads DAGVTQSPTHLIKTRGQQVTLRCSPISGHKSVSWYQQVLGQGPQFIFQYYEKEERGRGNFPDRFSARQFPNYSSELNVNALLLGDSALYLCASTPTGVEQYFGPGTRLTVT.

This clonotype was seen only a few times. V gene TRBV5-6 combines with J gene TRBJ2-3; 10 bases agree with TRBD1. The CDR3 consists of 19 residues. Germline trimming cut 0 bases from V and 5 bases from J; bases unmatched to any gene: 15. The germline V gene has CDR1 SGHDT and CDR2 YYEEEE. CDR3 DNA sequence: TGTGCCAGCAGCTTGGAAGGGTCCGACAGGGGGCAGAGGGGAGATACGCAGTATTTT. Protein product: CASSLEGSDRGQRGDTQYF.

This clonotype has ten or more counts. The V and J genes are TRBV5-6 and TRBJ2-3, with a tentative D call TRBD1 (6 bases). The CDR3 consists of 15 residues. The germline CDR1 and CDR2 sequences are SGHDT and YYEEEE. The V end lost 4 bases, the J end lost 3 bases, and 15 bases lay between the germline ends. CDR3 loop: CASSLGQGNTDTQYF. The CDR3 nucleotides are TGTGCCAGCAGCCTGGGGCAGGGGAATACAGATACGCAGTATTTT.

This clonotype has a handful of counts. This sequence joins TRBV6-5 and TRBJ1-5; D uncertain. The germline gives CDR1 MNHEY, CDR2 SVGAGI. The CDR3 consists of 13 residues. V was pared by 5 bases and J by 2 bases, with 7 bases between. Here the CDR3 reads CASSDTGNQPQHF. CDR3 DNA: TGTGCCAGCAGTGACACAGGCAATCAGCCCCAGCATTTT.

V usage is TRBV7-2 and J usage is TRBJ2-5, with TRBD1 matching 7 bases. Germline trimming cut 5 bases from V and 3 bases from J; bases unmatched to any gene: 12. Germline V CDR1 and CDR2: SGHTA, FQGNSA. The CDR3 runs 16 residues. The CDR3 sequence is CASSRPQGTVKETQYF. CDR3 DNA sequence: TGTGCCAGCAGCCGCCCACAAGGGACAGTGAAAGAGACCCAGTACTTC.

The chain recombines TRBV20-1 with TRBJ2-3, with TRBD2 matching over 10 bases. Germline V gives CDR1 DFQATT, CDR2 SNEGSKA (reference sequence). V was clipped by 7 bases and J by 2 bases; unmatched bases: 9. The CDR3 covers 15 residues. The CDR3 bases are TGCAGTGACCTCCCACTAGCGGGGTCCACAGATACGCAGTATTTT. Residues: CSDLPLAGSTDTQYF.

The chain links TRBV7-9 to TRBJ2-1; TRBD1 matches 7 bases. This CDR3 comprises 15 residues. With V trimmed by 5 bases and J by 6 bases, 10 bases remained unmatched. Germline assignment: CDR1 SEHNR and CDR2 FQNEAQ (reference sequence). CDR3 sequence: CASSLATGISNEQFF. The CDR3, as DNA: TGTGCCAGCAGCCTTGCGACAGGGATTAGCAATGAGCAGTTCTTC. The whole variable domain, filled in from reference TRBV7-9 and TRBJ2-1, reads DTGVSQNPRHKITKRGQNVTFRCDPISEHNRLYWYRQTLGQGPEFLTYFQNEAQLEKSRLLSDRFSAERPKGSFSTLEIQRTEQGDSAMYLCASSLATGISNEQFFGPGTRLTVL.

The genes are TRBV5-6 and TRBJ1-2, with TRBD1 matching 8 bases. V trimming: 4 bases; J trimming: 3 bases; junction bases outside the gene matches: 5. This CDR3 has 14 residues. Germline CDR1 SGHDT, CDR2 YYEEEE. The CDR3 region has the DNA TGTGCCAGCAGCAGGGGACAGGCCTACTATGGCTACACCTTC. Its translation: CASSRGQAYYGYTF. Full variable domain (remainder filled in from reference TRBV5-6 and TRBJ1-2): DAGVTQSPTHLIKTRGQQVTLRCSPKSGHDTVSWYQQALGQGPQFIFQYYEEEERQRGNFPDRFSGHQFPNYSSELNVNALLLGDSALYLCASSRGQAYYGYTFGSGTRLTVV.

A remark on this clonotype: At one of its ends the junction is not consistent with the germline gene, which may arise from a read error. The chain is built from TRBV7-9 and TRBJ1-2; weak D call: TRBD1 (6 bases). This CDR3 is 15 amino acids long. Germline CDR1 reads SEHNR; CDR2 reads FQNEAQ (reference sequence). The CDR3 here is CASSYPEGGNYGCTF. In DNA, the CDR3 is TGTGCCAGCAGCTACCCTGAAGGGGGTAACTATGGCTGCACCTTC.

CDR3 region: CASSPPRDTGELFF. The CDR3 bases are TGTGCCAGCAGTCCGCCCCGGGACACCGGGGAGCTGTTTTTT. The V call is TRBV28, the J call TRBJ2-2; D is undetermined. Germline CDR1 MDHEN, CDR2 SYDVKM. V was cut by 5 bases and J by 3 bases, with 10 bases left in between. The CDR3 has 14 amino acids.

There are a few counts of this clonotype. The chain couples TRBV5-1 to TRBJ1-1; the D gene is possibly TRBD1 (6 bases). Germline lookup yields CDR1 SGHRS and CDR2 YFSETQ. The V end was cut by 4 bases, the J end by 1 base, with 14 bases between. This CDR3 has 15 amino acids. CDR3 amino acids: CASSPREGGNTEAFF. In DNA, the CDR3 is TGCGCCAGCAGCCCCCGTGAAGGGGGGAACACTGAAGCTTTCTTT.

This clonotype was recorded many times. The chain joins TRBV5-6 to TRBJ2-6, with unresolved D. The CDR3 loop spans 14 amino acids. V lost 5 bases and J lost 3, with 9 bases in between. Germline CDR1 and CDR2: SGHDT and YYEEEE. The CDR3 DNA reads as TGTGCCAGCAGACGAACTGGTGGGGCCAACGTCCTGACTTTC. Translation: CASRRTGGANVLTF.

The chain joins TRBV9 to TRBJ1-5, with D hard to call. The CDR3 runs to 13 residues. CDR1 SGDLS and CDR2 YYNGEE come from the germline V gene. Trimming cost V 2 bases and J 5 bases, with 8 bases left between them. CDR3 nucleotide sequence: TGTGCCAGCAGCGTTAAGGGAGATCAGCCCCAGCATTTT. This encodes CASSVKGDQPQHF.

V is TRBV5-6 and J is TRBJ1-1, with 9 bases fitting TRBD1. This CDR3 is 16 amino acids long. J was trimmed by 4 bases and V by 2 bases; bases with no gene match: 9. The V gene's germline CDR1 is SGHDT and CDR2 YYEEEE. The DNA of the CDR3 is TGTGCCAGCAGCTTCTTTGGCCGGGACAGGGTCACTGAAGCTTTCTTT. Amino acids: CASSFFGRDRVTEAFF.

V is TRBV29-1 and J is TRBJ2-1, with D perhaps given as TRBD1 or TRBD2 (5 bases each). V was trimmed by 7 bases and J by 4 bases, leaving 8 bases between them. Germline assignment: CDR1 SQVTM and CDR2 ANQGSEA. This CDR3 region has 11 residues. CDR3 coding DNA: TGCAGCGCGGGGCAGTACAATGAGCAGTTCTTC. Translated: CSAGQYNEQFF.

The rearrangement uses TRBV5-6 and TRBJ2-7; D might be TRBD1 (6 bases). The CDR3 is made up of 12 amino acids. From germline, CDR1 is SGHDT and CDR2 YYEEEE. CDR3 region: CASSGQSYEQYV. DNA of the CDR3: TGCGCCAGCAGTGGACAGTCCTACGAGCAGTACGTC.

This clonotype occurred a few times. The V and J genes are TRBV12-3 or TRBV12-4 and TRBJ2-5; possible D gene TRBD1, 5 bases. V lost 6 bases and J lost 5, with 13 bases in between. This CDR3 region has 13 residues. For the CDR3, the DNA is TGTGCCAGCAGCTCAAGGACACCGGAGACCCAGTACTTC. This codes for CASSSRTPETQYF.

The rearrangement uses TRBV5-1 and TRBJ2-3, with 13 bases aligning to TRBD2. Germline lookup yields CDR1 SGHRS and CDR2 YFSETQ. The CDR3 covers 16 residues. V shed 3 bases and J 5 bases; nucleotides not matched to a gene: 6. The CDR3 reads CASSWTRLAGGDTQYF. The CDR3 nucleotides read TGCGCCAGCAGCTGGACAAGACTAGCGGGGGGAGATACGCAGTATTTT.